The sequence of this T cell receptor beta chain was determined in a study of CD4 T cells in relation to SARS-CoV-2 and coronaviruses. Background on the study: Crossreactive spike epitopes shared across donors were mapped to their HLA restriction.

From germline, CDR1 is MDHEN and CDR2 SYDVKM. The V end lost 3 bases, the J end lost 3 bases, and 15 bases lay between the germline ends. The CDR3 totals 16 residues. CEF-cultured naive and memory CD4+ T cell DNA got survey-level sequencing. Clones were read by immunoSEQ multiplex PCR, and TCRdb kept only the in-frame ones, dropping some. The table has 30,000 to 45,000 clones, 77% seen once. Note on this clone: Its specificity is unknown.

The sequenced sample was memory CD4+ T cells from PBMCs, cultured in vitro. This sequence was found in an adult with COVID-19. The chain recombines TRBV28 with TRBJ1-5; D gene unclear. CDR3 loop: CASSFSTGGINQPQHF. The CDR3 nucleotides read TGTGCCAGCAGTTTTAGCACGGGAGGAATCAATCAGCCCCAGCATTTT.